The rows below give T cell receptor beta chains drawn from one sample of a study of Graves' ophthalmopathy and Graves' hyperthyroidism. TCRdb recomputed calls from the multiplex PCR reads with MiXCR, one row per CDR3 protein. The table includes almost 750,000 distinct CDR3 sequences, roughly 41% detected once. Sequencing input: peripheral blood. The receptors derive from an adult man with Graves' ophthalmopathy. CDR3s include the opening cysteine and the closing phenylalanine or tryptophan. A D gene is named only where the DNA matches it firmly. The listing skips clone size in some rows; elsewhere it reads once, few, many or a size class.

D | J | V | size | length | DNA | CDR3
. | TRBJ1-3 | TRBV2 | . | 14 | TGTGCCACCACCCGGGCAGGCCAAGAAAACACCATATATTTT | CATTRAGQENTIYF
TRBD1 | TRBJ1-1 | TRBV29-1 | . | 14 | TGCAGCGTTGGCGGACAGGGGGTGAACACTGAAGCTTTCTTT | CSVGGQGVNTEAFF
TRBD1 | TRBJ2-6 | TRBV7-9 | . | 16 | TGTGCCAGCAGCCGACAGGGTGGCTCTGGGGCCAACGTCCTGACTTTC | CASSRQGGSGANVLTF
. | TRBJ2-5 | TRBV9 | . | 17 | TGTGCCAGCAGCGTAGGGGGCATTACGGGAGAGGGAGAGACCCAGTACTTC | CASSVGGITGEGETQYF
. | TRBJ2-2 | TRBV5-4 | . | 14 | TGTGCCACCTGGGACGGACAGTACACCGGGGAGCTGTTTTTT | CATWDGQYTGELFF
. | TRBJ2-5 | TRBV14 | . | 14 | TGTGCCAGCAGCGCCCTAGGAACCCAAGAGACCCAGTACTTC | CASSALGTQETQYF
. | TRBJ2-7 | TRBV19 | few | 14 | TGTGCCAGTAGTACAACAGGGTACCAGAACGAGCAGTACTTC | CASSTTGYQNEQYF
. | TRBJ1-4 | TRBV16 | . | 15 | TGTGCCAGCAGCCAAGTCGGGGTAGCTAATGAAAAACTGTTTTTT | CASSQVGVANEKLFF
TRBD2 | TRBJ2-5 | TRBV5-5 | many | 15 | TGTGCCAGCAGCGGATTCGCGGGAGTCCAAGAGACCCAGTACTTC | CASSGFAGVQETQYF
TRBD1 | TRBJ2-2 | TRBV24-1 | . | 16 | TGTGCCACCAGTGATTCAGGGACAGGGGTCACCGGGGAGCTGTTTTTT | CATSDSGTGVTGELFF
. | TRBJ1-2 | TRBV15 | many | 13 | TGTGCCACCAGCAGGACAGCTAACTATGGCTACACCTTC | CATSRTANYGYTF